Below are 28 T cell receptor beta chains sequenced from a single sample in a study of blood T cell repertoires in COVID-19. Libraries were prepared by immunoSEQ multiplex PCR; TCRdb keeps only in-frame clonotypes and omits some of them. The table records about 220,000 clones, around 88% of them present only once. The sample taken for sequencing was PBMCs or T cells enriched from blood (not recorded which). These receptors originate from a woman aged 45-60 years with acute COVID-19.

This chain connects TRBV7-9 to TRBJ1-3, with D unresolved. The CDR3 extends over 16 amino acids. Germline-derived CDR1 and CDR2 are SEHNR and FQNEAQ (reference sequence). V lost 3 bases to trimming and J lost 0 bases, with 12 bases between them. The CDR3 sequence: CASSFYAPGSGNTIYF. CDR3 nucleotide sequence: TGTGCCAGCAGCTTCTACGCCCCGGGCTCTGGAAACACCATATATTTT.

The chain joins TRBV7-9 to TRBJ1-1, with TRBD1 identical over 8 bases. The CDR3 has 15 residues. V shed 4 bases, J shed 1 base, and the junction held 5 bases outside the gene matches. Germline CDR1 SEHNR, CDR2 FQNEAQ (reference sequence). The CDR3 here is CASSSSGTGNTEAFF. In DNA, the CDR3 is TGTGCCAGCAGCTCATCCGGGACAGGGAACACTGAAGCTTTCTTT. The whole variable domain, remainder taken from reference TRBV7-9 and TRBJ1-1, is DTGVSQNPRHKITKRGQNVTFRCDPISEHNRLYWYRQTLGQGPEFLTYFQNEAQLEKSRLLSDRFSAERPKGSFSTLEIQRTEQGDSAMYLCASSSSGTGNTEAFFGQGTRLTVV.

The chain links TRBV7-6 to TRBJ2-7; the match to TRBD1 covers 7 bases. Germline V gene lookup returns CDR1 SGHVS and CDR2 FNYEAQ. V shed 5 bases and J 5 bases; nucleotides not matched to a gene: 3. The CDR3 is made up of 12 amino acids. The CDR3 sequence is CASSLGTDEQYF. CDR3 DNA: TGTGCCAGCAGCCTCGGGACAGACGAGCAGTACTTC.

This rearrangement joins TRBV5-1 to TRBJ1-2; tentative D call: TRBD1 (5 bases). Between the trimmed V and J ends, which lost 5 bases and 1 base, there was a span of 9 bases. Germline CDR1 is SGHRS and CDR2 is YFSETQ. CDR3 size: 13 residues. In DNA form, the CDR3 reads TGCGCCAGCAGATCGACAGTTAACTATGGCTACACCTTC. It yields the protein CASRSTVNYGYTF.

The chain uses TRBV19 and TRBJ1-3; possibly TRBD1 for D (6 bases). The germline V gene has CDR1 LNHDA and CDR2 SQIVND (reference sequence). This CDR3 is 13 amino acids long. Trimming removed 10 bases at V and 4 bases at J, with 14 bases between. CDR3 coding DNA: TGTGCCACCGACTGGACAGAGGGAAACACCATATATTTT. Its translation: CATDWTEGNTIYF. The whole variable domain, filled in from reference TRBV19 and TRBJ1-3, reads DGGITQSPKYLFRKEGQNVTLSCEQNLNHDAMYWYRQDPGQGLRLIYYSQIVNDFQKGDIAEGYSVSREKKESFPLTVTSAQKNPTAFYLCATDWTEGNTIYFGEGSWLTVV.

The chain couples TRBV28 to TRBJ2-7; TRBD1 is a possible D gene (5 bases). Germline-derived CDR1 and CDR2 are MDHEN and SYDVKM. The CDR3 has 13 residues. Trimming left V 7 bases short and J 3 bases short, with 13 bases between. Here the CDR3 DNA reads TGTGCCAGCATAAGGGGCGGTAACTACGAGCAGTACTTC. Residues: CASIRGGNYEQYF.

In this sample, this clone turned up a few times. The rearrangement links TRBV28 to TRBJ1-3, with 12 bases lining up with TRBD1. The CDR3 runs 15 residues. Germline V gene data show CDR1 as MDHEN and CDR2 as SYDVKM. V lost 6 bases to trimming and J lost 0 bases; unmatched junction nucleotides: 0. The CDR3 loop is CASRGQGASGNTIYF. The CDR3 DNA follows: TGTGCCAGCAGGGGACAGGGGGCCTCTGGAAACACCATATATTTT. Combining the CDR3 with reference TRBV28 and TRBJ1-3 gives the whole variable domain DVKVTQSSRYLVKRTGEKVFLECVQDMDHENMFWYRQDPGLGLRLIYFSYDVKMKEKGDIPEGYSVSREKKERFSLILESASTNQTSMYLCASRGQGASGNTIYFGEGSWLTVV.

J is TRBJ2-3 and V is TRBV18; D may be TRBD1 (6 bases). The V end was cut by 5 bases, the J end by 0 bases, with 18 bases between. Germline lookup yields CDR1 KGHSH and CDR2 LQKENI. This CDR3 has 17 residues. The CDR3 reads CASSREPRGTSTDTQYF. The CDR3 DNA reads as TGTGCCAGCTCAAGGGAACCCAGGGGAACTAGCACAGATACGCAGTATTTT.

The chain couples TRBV18 to TRBJ2-7, with 12 positions matching TRBD2. The trim removed 2 bases at V and 6 bases at J, leaving 11 bases unmatched. Germline V CDR1 and CDR2: KGHSH, LQKENI. CDR3 length: 17 residues. CDR3 amino acids: CASSPFVASGRAPEQYF. The CDR3 bases are TGTGCCAGCTCACCATTTGTGGCTAGCGGGAGGGCCCCCGAGCAGTACTTC.

The chain has TRBV29-1 and TRBJ2-1; TRBD2 matches 10 bases. The CDR3 totals 14 residues. Per germline, CDR1 SQVTM and CDR2 ANQGSEA. V was pared by 4 bases and J by 9 bases, with 9 bases of the junction left unmatched. Here the CDR3 DNA reads TGCAGCGTTGGTCTCACTAGCGGGATGCGTGAGCAGTTCTTC. Translation gives CSVGLTSGMREQFF.

The chain has TRBV9 and TRBJ2-7; a weak D match, TRBD1 (7 bases). CDR1 is SGDLS, CDR2 YYNGEE, per germline. The CDR3 is 16 amino acids. V lost 3 bases to trimming and J lost 3 bases, with 19 bases between them. The CDR3 loop is CASSEGAGQNRYEQYF. The DNA for the CDR3 is TGTGCCAGCAGCGAGGGGGCGGGACAGAATCGCTACGAGCAGTACTTC.

The chain joins TRBV6-5 to TRBJ1-2; D may be TRBD1 (6 bases). CDR3 size: 13 residues. Germline CDR1 MNHEY, CDR2 SVGAGI. Deletions cut 6 bases from V and 4 bases from J, with 12 bases between. The CDR3 is CASSFDRTYGYTF. As DNA, the CDR3 is TGTGCCAGCAGCTTTGACAGGACCTATGGCTACACCTTC.

This clone was recorded only once. The chain employs TRBV19 and TRBJ1-2, with TRBD1 matching 7 bases. The CDR3 loop spans 12 amino acids. Per germline, CDR1 LNHDA and CDR2 SQIVND (reference sequence). V lost 5 bases and J lost 8; bases outside the gene matches: 5. In nucleotides, the CDR3 is TGTGCCAGTAGTTTGGGACAGAGGGGCTACACCTTC. It specifies CASSLGQRGYTF.

The genes are TRBV11-2 and TRBJ2-1; maybe TRBD2 (5 bases). Germline loops: CDR1 SGHAT, CDR2 FQNNGV. There are 15 residues in the CDR3. Deletions cut 5 bases from V and 7 bases from J, with 18 bases between. The CDR3 DNA follows: TGTGCCAGCAGCAGCCCTGGGCTAGCAAGGAATGAGCAGTTCTTC. Translation gives CASSSPGLARNEQFF.

This clone appeared a few times. The rearrangement joins TRBV25-1 to TRBJ2-3; D is possibly TRBD2 (6 bases). Germline V CDR1 and CDR2: MGHDK, SYGVNS. The V gene lost 5 bases and the J gene lost 3 bases, with 18 bases spanning the gap. This CDR3 is built from 16 residues. The CDR3 bases are TGTGCCAGCAGTTCCCGCCAGGGAGGTGGGACAGATACGCAGTATTTT. Translating it yields CASSSRQGGGTDTQYF.

This clone was counted only a few times. The chain has TRBV29-1 and TRBJ1-6; 7 positions match TRBD1. After removal of 3 bases from V and 9 bases from J, the junction contained 11 bases not matched to a gene. The CDR3 sequence is 15 residues long. Germline CDR1 reads SQVTM; CDR2 reads ANQGSEA. CDR3 residues: CSVDTASRGCSPLHF. The CDR3 coding sequence is TGCAGCGTTGATACGGCGAGCAGGGGGTGTTCACCCCTCCACTTT.

This chain joins TRBV25-1 and TRBJ2-7; the D gene is possibly TRBD2 (5 bases). Per germline, CDR1 MGHDK and CDR2 SYGVNS. This CDR3 spans 15 amino acids. Trimming shortened V by 3 bases and J by 3 bases, and 15 bases separated the two germline ends. CDR3 nucleotide sequence: TGTGCCAGCAGTGACCGGGGAAAGAATTACTACGAGCAGTACTTC. As protein: CASSDRGKNYYEQYF.

This clone was counted once. This chain links TRBV9 with TRBJ2-7; 8 bases are shared with TRBD2. Germline V gene data show CDR1 as SGDLS and CDR2 as YYNGEE. This CDR3 comprises 13 residues. Germline trimming cut 3 bases from V and 6 bases from J; bases unmatched to any gene: 5. The CDR3 DNA reads as TGTGCCAGCAGCGAGACTAGCGCGGCCGAGCAGTACTTC. It specifies CASSETSAAEQYF.

The gene calls are TRBV28 and TRBJ1-3, with 7 bases fitting TRBD1. There are 15 residues in the CDR3. Trimming removed 2 bases from V and 2 bases from J; junction bases left unmatched: 3. Germline CDR1 is MDHEN and CDR2 is SYDVKM. The CDR3 region is CASSLDQGAGNTIYF. CDR3 DNA: TGTGCCAGCAGTTTAGATCAGGGGGCTGGAAACACCATATATTTT.

Regarding this clone: A much larger clone lies one base from this, so it may be a read error. CDR3 amino acids: CASSPSSYEQYF. CDR3 coding DNA: TGTGCCAGCAGCCCGAGCTCCTACGAGCAGTACTTC. The genes are TRBV7-8 and TRBJ2-7; D remains unclear. Trimming shortened V by 5 bases and J by 0 bases, and 5 bases separated the two germline ends. CDR3 length: 12 amino acids. CDR1 and CDR2 from the germline V gene are SGHVS and FQNEAQ.

This chain links TRBV4-1 with TRBJ2-5, with 14 bases aligning to TRBD2. This CDR3 is built from 16 residues. Germline loops: CDR1 MGHRA, CDR2 YSYEKL. Unmatched junction bases numbered 5, after V lost 3 bases and J lost 5 bases. CDR3 loop: CASSHGLAGGGETQYF. The CDR3, as DNA: TGCGCCAGCAGCCACGGACTAGCGGGAGGAGGTGAGACCCAGTACTTC.

This clone was seen a handful of times. The CDR3 nucleotides are TGTGCCAGCAGAGGGGAGGGGAACACTGAAGCTTTCTTT. It encodes CASRGEGNTEAFF. The rearrangement uses TRBV7-2 and TRBJ1-1, with D tentatively TRBD1 (5 bases). The CDR3 runs to 13 residues. The V and J ends lost 6 bases and 1 base respectively, with 9 bases between them. CDR1 and CDR2 from the germline V gene are SGHTA and FQGNSA.

This chain joins TRBV5-1 and TRBJ2-3; 10 bases fit TRBD2. Trimming took 3 bases from V and 4 from J; bases not matched to a gene: 2. The V gene's germline CDR1 is SGHRS and CDR2 YFSETQ. The CDR3 length is 14 residues. CDR3 sequence: CASSWTSGADTQYF. The CDR3 nucleotides are TGCGCCAGCAGCTGGACTAGCGGAGCAGATACGCAGTATTTT.

This clone was detected only once. The chain employs TRBV30 and TRBJ1-1; D gene uncertain. Trimming shortened V by 0 bases and J by 0 bases, and 11 bases separated the two germline ends. Per germline, CDR1 GTSNPN and CDR2 SVGIG (reference sequence). CDR3 length: 15 amino acids. CDR3 region: CAWSVQSRMNTEAFF. The CDR3 bases are TGTGCCTGGAGTGTACAAAGCAGGATGAACACTGAAGCTTTCTTT. Full variable domain (rest looked up from reference TRBV30 and TRBJ1-1): SQTIHQWPATLVQPVGSPLSLECTVEGTSNPNLYWYRQAAGRGLQLLFYSVGIGQISSEVPQNLSASRPQDRQFILSSKKLLLSDSGFYLCAWSVQSRMNTEAFFGQGTRLTVV.

The rearrangement links TRBV18 to TRBJ1-4; TRBD1 matches at 8 bases. Trimming at V came to 3 bases and at J to 7 bases, leaving 7 bases not matched to a gene. The CDR3 extends over 15 amino acids. Germline V gene sequence: CDR1 KGHSH, CDR2 LQKENI. CDR3 DNA: TGTGCCAGCTCACCGCAACCAGGGGGCGGTGAAAAACTGTTTTTT. It is translated as CASSPQPGGGEKLFF.

The chain has TRBV7-2 and TRBJ2-5; 9 nucleotides line up with TRBD2. This CDR3 spans 14 amino acids. From germline, CDR1 is SGHTA and CDR2 FQGNSA. The V segment lost 5 bases and the J segment 5 bases; nucleotides outside the gene matches: 6. In nucleotides, the CDR3 is TGTGCCAGCAGCCCGGGCGGGAGGGCCGAGACCCAGTACTTC. As protein: CASSPGGRAETQYF. Drawing the rest from reference TRBV7-2 and TRBJ2-5, the complete variable domain is GAGVSQSPSNKVTEKGKDVELRCDPISGHTALYWYRQSLGQGLEFLIYFQGNSAPDKSGLPSDRFSAERTGGSVSTLTIQRTQQEDSAVYLCASSPGGRAETQYFGPGTRLLVL.

The chain's CDR3 is CASSLRDSDSYNEQFF. In DNA form, the CDR3 reads TGTGCCAGCAGTTTACGGGACAGTGACTCCTACAATGAGCAGTTCTTC. This chain joins TRBV28 and TRBJ2-1, with 7 bases identical to TRBD1. CDR1 and CDR2 from the germline V gene are MDHEN and SYDVKM. Trimming at V came to 2 bases and at J to 0 bases, leaving 4 bases not matched to a gene. The CDR3 extends over 16 amino acids.

The V and J genes are TRBV28 and TRBJ1-2; unclear D gene. The ends were cut back, 3 bases at V and 3 bases at J, with 11 bases in the middle. The CDR3 runs 14 residues. Germline V gene sequence: CDR1 MDHEN, CDR2 SYDVKM. For the CDR3, the DNA is TGTGCCAGCAGTTTTAGAGCGGTGCACTATGGCTACACCTTC. Protein sequence: CASSFRAVHYGYTF.